This T cell receptor beta chain is drawn from a study of T cell responses to AZD1222 COVID-19 vaccine listed by TCRdb under 2021. The study in broad terms: AZD1222 recipients with second doses at about 4 weeks or about 12 weeks were pooled, because spike-specific TCR depth and breadth did not differ between schedules. A total of roughly 240 trial participants underwent TCR sequencing, of whom about 200 received two doses of AZD1222 and about 25 received two doses of the MenACWY control vaccine. Trial participants were enrolled by age into 18-55, 56-69 and 70-plus year subgroups, with approximately 150, 28 and 58 TCR-sequenced participants respectively. Study-wide findings and limitations: The 56-69-year group was small, and its depth increase did not reach significance, likely because of low power. A significant rise in spike-specific TCR breadth and depth was observed after two AZD1222 doses relative to day 0 and relative to MenACWY recipients. Conclusions about previously exposed vaccinees are limited, since just 6 or 7 AZD1222 recipients were seropositive for SARS-CoV-2 at baseline. No day 14 peak-response samples were available, so repertoires were characterized only after the peak T cell response. Nearly half of unique spike-specific TCRs reportedly recognized epitopes outside regions mutated in the B.1.351 and B.1.1.7 variants. Participants were mostly white British and included more females than males, and it was suggested by the authors that clonal diversity may have been underestimated. CD4 TCRs associated with the vaccine covered the entire spike protein, and the dominant responses were in regions 160-218 and 743-854.

What the time point label conveys for this sample: baseline before first vaccination. Vaccinee samples came from UK trials COV001 and COV002, including a single-blind randomized controlled phase 2/3 trial of AZD1222 (ChAdOx1 nCoV-19) in healthy adults. For TCRbeta chain sequencing, PBMC samples from trial participants were taken at day 0 and at day 28 after the second dose. The CDR3 regions of human TCRbeta chains were subjected to immunosequencing. The published analysis was carried out like this. Repertoire TCRs were matched against a reference library of SARS-CoV-2-specific TCRs generated with the MIRA antigen-specificity platform. Breadth meant the fraction of unique TCRs that were SARS-CoV-2-associated, whereas depth meant the fraction of total T cells that were SARS-CoV-2-associated. Using the MIRA data, each spike-specific TCR was mapped to the spike region that the TCR reacts to and placed in a CD4 or CD8 class. Log10-transformed breadth and depth values were compared by one-way ANOVA with Sidak's multiple comparisons tests. Not all clones reach the TCRdb copy of this immuneACCESS table, which keeps in-frame sequences only. Checked studies attribute under half of the gap to unresolved V genes and leave the rest unexplained. Clonal size and the V and J genes are those of that table, whereas D and trimming came from the DNA. The sample records roughly 120,000 clones, 70% to 90% of which are singletons. Roughly 12% of the sample comes from the top ten.

This clone has just a few counts. What antigen it recognizes has not been identified. No qualities accompany the bases; no much larger clone lies one base away. The CDR1 and CDR2 encoded by the germline V gene are MGHRA and YSYEKL. There are 17 amino acids in the CDR3, from cysteine to phenylalanine inclusive. The CDR3 DNA has 51 bases and is translated from base 1. The junction carries 21 bases between V and J, which are trimmed by 1 base and 5 bases respectively. The sample consisted of peripheral blood, taken on day 0 of AZD1222 vaccination. This clonotype was sampled from an adult in good health. The chain uses TRBV4-1 and TRBJ2-7, with the identity of the D gene unclear. For the CDR3, the sequence is CASSQGSTYFGSDEQYF. The DNA sequence is as follows: TGCGCCAGCAGCCAAGGTAGCACCTACTTCGGATCGGACGAGCAGTACTTC.